This T cell receptor (beta chain) was documented in a study of blood T cell repertoires in COVID-19. The germline CDR1 and CDR2 sequences are SEHNR and FQNEAQ (reference sequence). V lost 6 bases and J lost 5; bases outside the gene matches: 5. The CDR3 sequence is 15 residues long. Original handling: Nucleated cell number was recorded as an estimate derived from reference gene primer amplification. Libraries were prepared by immunoSEQ multiplex PCR; TCRdb keeps only in-frame clonotypes and omits some of them. The DNA was the basis for D and trimming; V, J and clone size are from that table. This table holds approximately 200,000 clones, 88% found once.

The rearrangement uses TRBV7-9 and TRBJ2-2; the match to TRBD1 covers 11 bases. The receptor's source is a man between 70 and 80 years old with active or convalescent COVID-19. Source material: peripheral blood. This CDR3 is CASRAGTGGTGELFF. CDR3 sequence (DNA): TGTGCCAGCAGAGCCGGGACAGGGGGAACCGGGGAGCTGTTTTTT.